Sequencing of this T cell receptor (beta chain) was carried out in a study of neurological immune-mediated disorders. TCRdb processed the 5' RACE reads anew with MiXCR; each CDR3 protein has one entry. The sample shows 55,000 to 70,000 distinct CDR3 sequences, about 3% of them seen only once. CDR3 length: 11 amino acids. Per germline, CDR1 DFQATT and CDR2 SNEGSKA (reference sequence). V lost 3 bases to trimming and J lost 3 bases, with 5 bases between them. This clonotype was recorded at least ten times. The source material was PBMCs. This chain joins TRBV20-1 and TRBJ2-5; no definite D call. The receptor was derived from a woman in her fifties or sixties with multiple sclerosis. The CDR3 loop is CSASPKETQYF. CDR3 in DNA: TGCAGTGCTAGCCCCAAAGAGACCCAGTACTTC.